This TCR beta chain derives from a study of lymphopenia after photon versus proton radiotherapy. Notes on this clone: Its antigen is unidentified.

General study points: Post-nadir TCR diversity decline inversely tracked overall survival among those who died. Relative stability marked proton patients; photon patients lost diversity and naive cells.

Germline CDR1 reads SGHRS; CDR2 reads YFSETQ. V was shortened by 3 bases and J by 1 base, with 8 bases between the two germline ends. The CDR3 length is 13 residues. The data were produced by immunoSEQ multiplex PCR, yet TCRdb's version contains in-frame clones alone and is incomplete. The sample records around 160,000 clones, 75% to 90% being singletons. Sequenced material: peripheral blood, taken from a patient treated with photon-based radiotherapy. The chain couples TRBV5-1 to TRBJ2-7; the D gene is possibly TRBD2 (6 bases). The clonotype was recovered from a man aged 45-65 years with gastric cancer. Written as DNA, the CDR3 is TGCGCCAGCAGCTGGCGGGATTCCTACGAGCAGTACTTC. Amino acids: CASSWRDSYEQYF.